These T cell receptor beta chains were read from a single sample in a study of T-cell memory formation after mild COVID-19. MiXCR, applied by TCRdb to the 5' RACE reads, yields one record per CDR3 protein. The sample shows 450,000 to 650,000 distinct CDR3 sequences, about 20% of them seen only once. Sequenced: PBMCs or a T cell subset sorted from them (not recorded which). The origin of the receptors is an adult woman who had mild COVID-19 (a few samples of this study predate the infection). Cell type and time point are not known. Both conserved end residues are part of each CDR3. D genes are given only for firm matches. Clone sizes are given selectively: once, few, many, or a class where the clone is expanded.

v_call	j_call	d_call	clone_size	cdr3_length	cdr3_aa	cdr3_nt
TRBV3-1	TRBJ2-3	.	few	15	CASSQGVASIDTQYF	TGTGCCAGCAGCCAAGGGGTGGCTAGCATAGATACGCAGTATTTT
TRBV29-1	TRBJ2-5	.	.	12	CSVDGRAETQYF	TGCAGCGTTGATGGTAGGGCAGAGACCCAGTACTTC
TRBV7-2	TRBJ2-7	TRBD2	few	15	CASRGLARSSYEQYF	TGTGCCAGCAGGGGACTAGCGCGTAGCTCCTACGAGCAGTACTTC
TRBV7-2	TRBJ2-2	.	few	15	CASSLVYRGGGELFF	TGTGCCAGCAGCTTAGTCTACAGGGGAGGCGGGGAGCTGTTTTTT
TRBV5-1	TRBJ2-1	.	.	15	CASSPFSTEYNEQFF	TGCGCCAGCAGTCCCTTTTCGACAGAGTACAATGAGCAGTTCTTC
TRBV18	TRBJ1-4	.	.	15	CASSPPERVGEKLFF	TGTGCCAGCTCACCACCGGAAAGGGTGGGCGAAAAACTGTTTTTT
TRBV6-1	TRBJ2-6	.	.	16	CASSEFLASGANVLTF	TGTGCCAGCAGTGAATTCCTGGCCTCTGGGGCCAACGTCCTGACTTTC
TRBV12-3/TRBV12-4	TRBJ1-1	TRBD1	.	11	CASQGVGRAFF	TGTGCCAGCCAGGGGGTCGGAAGGGCTTTCTTT
TRBV12-3/TRBV12-4	TRBJ1-5	.	.	16	CASSLASAGTHQPQHF	TGTGCCAGCAGTTTAGCGTCGGCAGGGACCCATCAGCCCCAGCATTTT
TRBV4-1	TRBJ1-2	TRBD1	.	17	CASSQDPGTGGAYGYTF	TGCGCCAGCAGCCAAGATCCTGGGACAGGGGGCGCATATGGCTACACCTTC
TRBV20-1	TRBJ2-5	TRBD2	.	15	CSARALAGRGETQYF	TGCAGTGCTAGAGCACTAGCGGGGCGGGGGGAGACCCAGTACTTC